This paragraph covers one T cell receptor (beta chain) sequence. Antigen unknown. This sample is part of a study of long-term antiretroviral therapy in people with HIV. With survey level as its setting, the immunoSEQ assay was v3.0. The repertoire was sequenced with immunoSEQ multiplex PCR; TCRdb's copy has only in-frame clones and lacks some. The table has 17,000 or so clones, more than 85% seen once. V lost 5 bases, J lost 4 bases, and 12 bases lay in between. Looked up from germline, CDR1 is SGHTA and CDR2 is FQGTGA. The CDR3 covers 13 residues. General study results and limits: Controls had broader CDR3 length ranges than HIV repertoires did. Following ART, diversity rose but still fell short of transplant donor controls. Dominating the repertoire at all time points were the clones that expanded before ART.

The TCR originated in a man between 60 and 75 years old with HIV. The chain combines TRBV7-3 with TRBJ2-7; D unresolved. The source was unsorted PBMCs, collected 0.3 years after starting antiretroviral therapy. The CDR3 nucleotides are TGTGCCAGCAGCCCCGGACCGGAGTACGAGCAGTACTTC. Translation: CASSPGPEYEQYF.